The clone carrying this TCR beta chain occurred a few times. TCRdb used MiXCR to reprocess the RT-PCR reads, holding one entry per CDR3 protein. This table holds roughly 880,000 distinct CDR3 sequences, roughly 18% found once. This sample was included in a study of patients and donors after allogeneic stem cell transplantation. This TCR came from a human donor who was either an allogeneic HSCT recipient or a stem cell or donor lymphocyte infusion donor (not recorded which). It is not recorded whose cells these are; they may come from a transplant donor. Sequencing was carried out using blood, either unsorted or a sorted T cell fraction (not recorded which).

CDR3 loop: CASSLSGNSQETQYF. CDR3 coding DNA: TGTGCCAGCAGTTTATCGGGGAACAGCCAAGAGACCCAGTACTTC. The V and J genes are TRBV27 and TRBJ2-5; D unresolved. Germline loops: CDR1 MNHEY, CDR2 SMNVEV (reference sequence). V lost 0 bases, J lost 1 base, and 9 bases lay in between. This CDR3 region has 15 residues.